Sequencing of this TCR beta chain was carried out in a study of CD8+ T cells in alopecia areata listed by TCRdb under 2018. Study-level background: Treated patients were enrolled in an open-label pilot trial of oral tofacitinib, 5 to 10 mg twice daily, for moderate-to-severe alopecia areata. immunoSEQ multiplex PCR using 35 Vbeta forward primers and 13 Jbeta reverse primers was used to amplify TCRbeta CDR3 regions. Disease severity in treated patients was measured with the SALT score, which quantifies the percentage of affected scalp surface area. Tofacitinib was administered for 6 to 18 months, and 6 months of follow-up off drug were then conducted to assess delayed response and recurrence. In humans, TCRbeta sequencing was performed on scalp tissue and on sorted CD4+ and CD8+ peripheral blood T cells from healthy controls and from patients with patchy or totalis/universalis alopecia areata. Scalp clonality was compared among normal scalp (n=4), patchy alopecia areata scalp (n=8), and alopecia totalis/universalis scalp (n=8). Patients on tofacitinib were biopsied at baseline and after 4 and 24 weeks of treatment, and several of the patients also had a later scalp biopsy. The RNA source kit depended on sample type: the PAXgene miRNA kit for fixed scalp, the miRNeasy kit for PBMCs, and the RNeasy kit for mouse skin. The study used high-throughput TCRbeta sequencing to examine T cell clonal expansion in alopecia areata, in both the C3H/HeJ mouse model and human patients.

Per the publication, the time point label means: 20 to 30 weeks on oral tofacitinib. The treatment or condition label on this specimen signifies: oral pan-JAK inhibitor, 5-10 mg twice daily. From alopecia areata patients, peripheral blood was collected along with lesional scalp punch biopsies. PBMCs were separated by density centrifugation and stained for CD3, CD4 and CD8, after which CD4+ and CD8+ T cells were sorted on a FACSAria. Overall study outcomes, separate from this receptor: Shared TCR sequences between patients were less evident than in mice, which may be partly attributable to HLA diversity in the patient population. Compared with normal scalp, lesional scalp, particularly in alopecia totalis/universalis, had higher clonality and more expanded CD8+ clones, which suggests antigenic drive. Many expanded lesional clones persisted in scalp and blood during tofacitinib treatment, which may partly explain relapse after stopping treatment. Unlike mouse skin, where gammadelta T cells dominate, normal human skin contains resident alphabeta T cells that get sequenced too, which complicates analysis of the scalp TCR repertoire. Scalp clonality and the number of expanded CD8+ clones among the top 100 scalp clones were significantly decreased by tofacitinib. Because the treated cohort was small and had just a single nonresponder, larger studies are needed to establish links between baseline CD8+ expansion and response.

Receptor amplification or capture employed the immunoSEQ multiplex PCR assay. For TCR sequencing, RNA was extracted from every sample and reverse transcribed into cDNA to serve as template. SuperScript III was used to make first-strand cDNA, primed with a 2:1 mix of oligo-dT and random hexamers. Amplification bias was assessed with a synthetic immune receptor repertoire, and residual bias was removed computationally. The paper's processing steps were these. Raw reads were preprocessed to remove errors, and CDR3 was defined according to IMGT conventions as the region from the conserved cysteine to phenylalanine. Clonality was computed as 1 minus the Shannon entropy, with the entropy normalized by log2 of the number of productive unique TCRs. Whether each scalp clone was CD4 or CD8 was inferred by checking scalp TCRbeta sequences against the CD4 and CD8 repertoires from sorted blood. Drawn from immuneACCESS, this table holds only the in-frame rearrangements with V and J called that TCRdb kept. Clones are partly lost; checked studies trace under half to an unresolved V gene and leave the rest unexplained. The V and J calls and clone size come from that table; D and trimming were worked out from the DNA. For this sample there are some 190,000 clones; roughly 60% appear just once. The ten largest clones represent approximately 1% of the sample.

This clone was detected only once. Its antigen has not been determined. It has no much larger one-base neighbor in the sample; base qualities were not kept. V sheds 6 bases and J sheds 6 bases, leaving 23 bases between their ends. The CDR3 runs 15 amino acids, cysteine and phenylalanine included. Just the 45-base CDR3 DNA is kept, in frame starting at base 1. According to the germline V gene, CDR1 reads SQVTM and CDR2 reads ANQGSEA. The rearrangement joined TRBV29-1 to TRBJ1-1, and TRBD1 may be the D gene, going by 5 matching bases. The TCR originated in a human donor with alopecia areata. Source: CD4+ T cells sorted from blood, taken at week 24, from a patient treated with tofacitinib. The CDR3 region: CSVSSILGGRPEAFF. The DNA sequence is TGCAGCGTATCATCCATCCTCGGGGGGAGGCCTGAAGCTTTCTTT. Extended through the reference TRBV29-1 and TRBJ1-1 proteins, this CDR3 yields the full variable domain: SAVISQKPSRDICQRGTSLTIQCQVDSQVTMMFWYRQQPGQSLTLIATANQGSEATYESGFVIDKFPISRPNLTFSTLTVSNMSPEDSSIYLCSVSSILGGRPEAFFGQGTRLTVV.